This T cell receptor beta chain was documented in a study of blood T cell repertoires in COVID-19. Study-wide context: The samples span acute and convalescent COVID-19 from the United States, Italy and Spain. PBMCs, B-cell-depleted T cells, or T cells were the source of the cDNA or gDNA that made up the material.

Original processing methods: Using reference gene primer amplification, nucleated cell counts were estimated. Here immunoSEQ multiplex PCR was the method, and the copy in TCRdb shows in-frame clones only, minus some. Clone size and V and J calls were adopted from that table, with D and trimming inferred from the DNA. The data contain 120,000 or so clones, 70% to 90% of them singletons. This CDR3 has 12 amino acids. In germline, CDR1 is SNHLY, CDR2 FYNNEI. The junction had 1 base not matched to a gene; V was cut back by 3 bases and J by 7 bases. The sequence came from a woman older than 75 with acute or convalescent COVID-19. Sequencing used peripheral blood. The chain recombines TRBV2 with TRBJ2-3, with TRBD2 matching 7 bases. The CDR3 region has the DNA TGTGCCAGCAGTGAGGGGGGGAATACGCAGTATTTT. This encodes CASSEGGNTQYF.